The next 10 T cell receptor beta chains were all read from a single sample in a study of blood T cell repertoires in COVID-19. The method was immunoSEQ multiplex PCR; TCRdb's version includes in-frame clones alone and lacks a portion of them. This table holds roughly 310,000 clones, about nine tenths found once. The sample taken for sequencing was PBMCs or T cells enriched from blood (not recorded which). The source is a man in his 60s who had recovered from COVID-19.

There are a few counts of this clone. V usage is TRBV19 and J usage is TRBJ1-2; TRBD1 is a possible D gene (5 bases). Per the germline V gene, CDR1 is LNHDA and CDR2 is SQIVND (reference sequence). The V end lost 11 bases, the J end lost 8 bases, and 21 bases lay between the germline ends. The CDR3 runs to 13 residues. CDR3 loop: CASTRRGAEGYTF. CDR3 nucleotides: TGTGCCTCCACCAGGAGGGGCGCGGAGGGCTACACCTTC.

In nucleotides, the CDR3 is TGTGCCATCAAGGGGGGGGAGGATGGCTACACCTTC. This encodes CAIKGGEDGYTF. The gene calls are TRBV10-3 and TRBJ1-2; D perhaps matches TRBD1 (6 bases). The germline V and J ends were trimmed by 7 bases and 6 bases, with 12 bases remaining between them. Germline values: CDR1 ENHRY, CDR2 SYGVKD. This CDR3 is 12 amino acids long.

This clone was counted a single time. The CDR3 is CAISESGDNTGELFF. The CDR3 region has the DNA TGTGCCATCAGTGAGTCAGGAGACAACACCGGGGAGCTGTTTTTT. The gene calls are TRBV10-3 and TRBJ2-2; D gene uncertain. V gave up 0 bases and J gave up 2 bases, with 7 bases separating them. The CDR3 spans 15 residues. CDR1 and CDR2 (germline): ENHRY, SYGVKD.

The CDR3 region is CASKRRQGARETQYF. In DNA form, the CDR3 reads TGTGCCAGCAAGAGGAGACAGGGGGCGCGTGAGACCCAGTACTTC. V and J are TRBV6-6 and TRBJ2-5; 10 bases map to TRBD1. The V and J ends lost 7 bases and 5 bases, in that order; junction bases with no gene match: 10. The germline V gene encodes CDR1 MNHNY and CDR2 SVGAGI (reference sequence). This CDR3 region has 15 residues.

This clone has a handful of counts. The chain links TRBV18 to TRBJ2-5, with 7 bases fitting TRBD1. V shed 6 bases and J 1 base; nucleotides not matched to a gene: 5. The CDR3 is made up of 14 amino acids. Germline V gene data show CDR1 as KGHSH and CDR2 as LQKENI. The CDR3: CASSVNRGQETQYF. The CDR3 region has the DNA TGTGCCAGCTCCGTTAACAGGGGCCAAGAGACCCAGTACTTC.

The gene calls are TRBV7-3 and TRBJ1-1; D unclear. Germline V gene data show CDR1 as SGHTA and CDR2 as FQGTGA. Trimming left V 5 bases short and J 0 bases short, with 19 bases between. The CDR3 spans 17 residues. CDR3 residues: CASSPRRQGSVNTEAFF. DNA of the CDR3: TGTGCCAGCAGCCCCCGGAGGCAAGGGTCCGTGAACACTGAAGCTTTCTTT.

This clone was picked up one time. V and J are TRBV7-8 and TRBJ2-1, with 11 bases fitting TRBD2. CDR1 is SGHVS and CDR2 is FQNEAQ in the germline V gene. After removal of 5 bases from V and 3 bases from J, the junction contained 9 bases not matched to a gene. The CDR3 runs 17 residues. CDR3: CASSQPSGGNLYNEQFF. CDR3 sequence (DNA): TGTGCCAGCAGCCAGCCTAGCGGGGGGAACCTCTACAATGAGCAGTTCTTC.

The J gene is TRBJ1-2, the V gene TRBV3-1 (or the pseudogene TRBV3-2); D is uncertain. The CDR3 spans 14 residues. CDR1 is LGHDT and CDR2 is YNNKEL in the germline V gene (reference sequence). V was clipped by 1 base and J by 8 bases, with 14 bases between them. The CDR3 sequence: CASSQAGREWGYTF. The CDR3 DNA reads as TGTGCCAGCAGCCAAGCCGGCCGGGAGTGGGGCTACACCTTC.

The chain is built from TRBV19 and TRBJ1-1; possibly TRBD1 for D (6 bases). Germline lookup yields CDR1 LNHDA and CDR2 SQIVND (reference sequence). The CDR3 runs to 13 residues. V was trimmed by 6 bases and J by 1 base, leaving 9 bases between them. CDR3 in amino acids: CASRGQRNTEAFF. For the CDR3, the DNA is TGTGCCAGTAGAGGACAGCGGAACACTGAAGCTTTCTTT.

The chain couples TRBV5-6 to TRBJ1-2; 8 bases fit TRBD1. The CDR3 is made up of 17 amino acids. V lost 0 bases, J lost 3 bases, and 10 bases stayed unmatched. CDR1 and CDR2 from the germline V gene are SGHDT and YYEEEE. CDR3 loop: CASSLVDRALLDYGYTF. The CDR3 region has the DNA TGTGCCAGCAGCTTGGTGGACAGGGCGTTACTCGACTATGGCTACACCTTC.